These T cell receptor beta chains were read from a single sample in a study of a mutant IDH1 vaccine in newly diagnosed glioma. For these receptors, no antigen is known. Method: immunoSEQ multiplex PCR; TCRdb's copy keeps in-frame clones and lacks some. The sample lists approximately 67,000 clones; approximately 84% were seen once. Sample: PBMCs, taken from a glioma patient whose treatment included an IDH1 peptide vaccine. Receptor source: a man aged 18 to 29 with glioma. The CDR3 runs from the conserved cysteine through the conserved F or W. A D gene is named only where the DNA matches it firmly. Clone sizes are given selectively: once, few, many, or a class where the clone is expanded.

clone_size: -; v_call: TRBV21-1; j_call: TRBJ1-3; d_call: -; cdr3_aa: CASGDPQGNTIYF; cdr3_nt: TGTGCCAGCGGGGACCCACAGGGAAACACCATATATTTT
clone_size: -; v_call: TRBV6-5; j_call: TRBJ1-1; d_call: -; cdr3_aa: CASSYSDRINTEAFF; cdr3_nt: TGTGCCAGCAGTTACAGCGACAGAATTAACACTGAAGCTTTCTTT
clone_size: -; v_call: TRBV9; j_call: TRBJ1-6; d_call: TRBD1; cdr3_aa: CASSVGRAGGNSPLHF; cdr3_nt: TGTGCCAGCAGCGTAGGTAGGGCAGGGGGTAATTCACCCCTCCACTTT
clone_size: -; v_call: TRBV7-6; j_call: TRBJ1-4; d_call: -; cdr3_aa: CASSLDRAGNNEKLFF; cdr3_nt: TGTGCCAGCAGCTTAGACAGGGCGGGGAATAATGAAAAACTGTTTTTT
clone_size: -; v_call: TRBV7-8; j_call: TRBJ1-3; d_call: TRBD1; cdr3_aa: CASSSRDRGLGNTIYF; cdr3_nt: TGTGCCAGCAGCTCACGAGACAGGGGGCTTGGAAACACCATATATTTT
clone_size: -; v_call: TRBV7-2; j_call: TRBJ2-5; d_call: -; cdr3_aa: CASSQGGAGGETQYF; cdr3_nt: TGTGCCAGCAGCCAAGGGGGGGCTGGGGGGGAGACCCAGTACTTC
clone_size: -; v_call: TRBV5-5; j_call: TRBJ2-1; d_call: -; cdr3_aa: CASSLGGRSYNEQFF; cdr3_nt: TGTGCCAGCAGCTTGGGGGGGCGTTCCTACAATGAGCAGTTCTTC
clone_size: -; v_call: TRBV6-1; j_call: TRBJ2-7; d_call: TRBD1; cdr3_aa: CASSEWQGTAYEQYF; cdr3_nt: TGTGCCAGCAGTGAGTGGCAAGGGACAGCCTACGAGCAGTACTTC
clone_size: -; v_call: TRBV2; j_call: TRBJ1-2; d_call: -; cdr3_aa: CASRATGVYGYTF; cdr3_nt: TGTGCCAGCAGGGCGACAGGAGTCTATGGCTACACCTTC
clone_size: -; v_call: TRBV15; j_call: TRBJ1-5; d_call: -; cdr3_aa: CATRRSMYSNQPQHF; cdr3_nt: TGTGCCACCAGACGGTCCATGTATAGCAATCAGCCCCAGCATTTT
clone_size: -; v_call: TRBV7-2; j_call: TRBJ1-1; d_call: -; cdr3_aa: CASRTRLGRNFRAFF; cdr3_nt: TGTGCCAGCAGGACCAGGCTGGGGCGTAATTTCAGAGCTTTCTTT
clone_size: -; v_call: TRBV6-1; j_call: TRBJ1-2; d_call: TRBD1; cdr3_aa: CASSLTGPTTGYTF; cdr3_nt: TGTGCCAGCAGTTTGACAGGGCCTACGACCGGCTACACCTTC
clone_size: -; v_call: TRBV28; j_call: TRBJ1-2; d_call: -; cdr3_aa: CASTSGTRHGYTF; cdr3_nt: TGTGCCAGTACGTCAGGGACTCGGCATGGCTACACCTTC
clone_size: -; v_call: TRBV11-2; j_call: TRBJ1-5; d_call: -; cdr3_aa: CASSISVNQPQHF; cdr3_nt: TGTGCCAGCAGCATATCTGTAAATCAGCCCCAGCATTTT
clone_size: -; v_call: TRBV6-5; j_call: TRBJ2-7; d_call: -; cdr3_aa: CASSYSSSRERYEQYF; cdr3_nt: TGTGCCAGCAGTTACTCGTCCTCCCGGGAGAGGTACGAGCAGTACTTC
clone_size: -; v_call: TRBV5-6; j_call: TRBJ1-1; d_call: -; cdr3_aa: CASSLYFTDTEAFF; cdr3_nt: TGTGCCAGCAGCTTGTACTTTACGGACACTGAAGCTTTCTTT
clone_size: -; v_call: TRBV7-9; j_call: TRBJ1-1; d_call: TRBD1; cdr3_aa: CASSLTGGSGTEAFF; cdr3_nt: TGTGCCAGCAGCCTGACAGGGGGGTCGGGGACTGAAGCTTTCTTT
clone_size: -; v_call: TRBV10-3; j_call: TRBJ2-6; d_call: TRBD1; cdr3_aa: CAILADRVPGANVLTF; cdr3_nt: TGTGCCATTTTGGCTGACAGGGTCCCCGGGGCCAACGTCCTGACTTTC
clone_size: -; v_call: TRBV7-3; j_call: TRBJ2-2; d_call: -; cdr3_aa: CASSFDNTGELFF; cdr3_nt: TGTGCCAGCAGCTTCGACAACACCGGGGAGCTGTTTTTT
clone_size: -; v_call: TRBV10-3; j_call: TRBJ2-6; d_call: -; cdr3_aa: CAISESGLPPISGANVLTF; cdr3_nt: TGTGCCATCAGTGAGTCGGGACTCCCACCGATCTCTGGGGCCAACGTCCTGACTTTC
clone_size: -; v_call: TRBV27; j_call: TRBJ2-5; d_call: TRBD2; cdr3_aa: CASRLAGGAETQYF; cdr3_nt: TGTGCCAGCAGACTAGCGGGGGGTGCAGAGACCCAGTACTTC
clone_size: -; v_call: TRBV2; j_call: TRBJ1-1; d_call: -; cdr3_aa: CASSEASSTNTEAFF; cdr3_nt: TGTGCCAGCAGTGAAGCGAGCAGTACGAACACTGAAGCTTTCTTT
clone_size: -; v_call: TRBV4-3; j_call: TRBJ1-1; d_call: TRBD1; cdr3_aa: CASSLINRGEAFF; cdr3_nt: TGCGCCAGCAGCCTCATCAACAGGGGTGAAGCTTTCTTT
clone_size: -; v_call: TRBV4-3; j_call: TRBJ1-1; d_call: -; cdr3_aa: CASSQDRKNTEAFF; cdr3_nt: TGCGCCAGCAGCCAAGACAGGAAGAACACTGAAGCTTTCTTT
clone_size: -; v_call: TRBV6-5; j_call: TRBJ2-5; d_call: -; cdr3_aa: CASSLQGRETQYF; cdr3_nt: TGTGCCAGCAGTTTACAGGGTAGAGAGACCCAGTACTTC
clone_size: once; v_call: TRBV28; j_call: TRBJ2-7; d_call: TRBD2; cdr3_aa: CASSRSGLAGSGYEQYF; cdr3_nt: TGTGCCAGCAGCCGTTCTGGACTAGCGGGATCTGGGTACGAGCAGTACTTC
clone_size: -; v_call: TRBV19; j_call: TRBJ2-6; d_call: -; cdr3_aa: CASTSRQESSGANVLTF; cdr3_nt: TGTGCCAGTACCTCCAGACAGGAGAGCTCTGGGGCCAACGTCCTGACTTTC
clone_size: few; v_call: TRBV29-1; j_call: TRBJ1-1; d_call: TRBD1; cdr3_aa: CSVEDLSSGGAEAFF; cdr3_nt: TGCAGCGTTGAAGATCTTTCGTCAGGGGGCGCTGAAGCTTTCTTT
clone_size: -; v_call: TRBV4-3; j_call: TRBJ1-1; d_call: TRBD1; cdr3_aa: CASSQDRAGGNTEAFF; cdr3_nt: TGCGCCAGCAGCCAAGATCGGGCAGGGGGGAACACTGAAGCTTTCTTT
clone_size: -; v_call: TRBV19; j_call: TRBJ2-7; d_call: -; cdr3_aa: CASSIRGLVETYEQYF; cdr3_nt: TGTGCCAGTAGTATACGGGGATTAGTGGAAACCTACGAGCAGTACTTC
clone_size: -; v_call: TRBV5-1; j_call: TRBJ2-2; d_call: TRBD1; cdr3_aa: CASRGQGFVSTGELFF; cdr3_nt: TGCGCCAGCAGAGGACAGGGTTTTGTGAGCACCGGGGAGCTGTTTTTT
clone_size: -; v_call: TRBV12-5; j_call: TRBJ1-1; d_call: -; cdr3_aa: CASGPFTGSTTEAFF; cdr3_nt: TGTGCTAGTGGTCCCTTCACAGGGTCCACGACTGAAGCTTTCTTT
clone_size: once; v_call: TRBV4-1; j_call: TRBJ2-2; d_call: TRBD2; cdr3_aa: CASSQRLAGGNTGELFF; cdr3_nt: TGCGCCAGCAGCCAGAGACTAGCGGGAGGTAACACCGGGGAGCTGTTTTTT
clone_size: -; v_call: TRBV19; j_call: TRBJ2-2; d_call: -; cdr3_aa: CASSQDRNTGELFF; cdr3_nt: TGTGCCAGTAGTCAAGACAGGAACACCGGGGAGCTGTTTTTT
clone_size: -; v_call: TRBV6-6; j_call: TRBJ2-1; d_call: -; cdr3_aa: CASSWGGNEQFF; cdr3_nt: TGTGCCAGCAGCTGGGGAGGCAATGAGCAGTTCTTC
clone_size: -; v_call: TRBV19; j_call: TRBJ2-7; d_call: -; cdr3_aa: CASSIRGGYEQYF; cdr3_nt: TGTGCCAGTAGTATAAGAGGGGGGTATGAGCAGTACTTC
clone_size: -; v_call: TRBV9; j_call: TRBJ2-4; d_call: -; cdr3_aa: CASSPGANPNIQYF; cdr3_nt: TGTGCCAGCAGCCCTGGGGCTAACCCCAACATTCAGTACTTC